This is a list of T cell receptor beta chains from one sample in a study of CXCR3-negative and CXCR3-positive naive CD8 T cells. Each CDR3 protein gets one entry in TCRdb, which reprocessed the 5' RACE reads and gives no DNA. The sample includes roughly 110,000 distinct CDR3 sequences. The source material was naive CXCR3+ CD8+ T cells from blood. The receptors shown here come from a human donor in good health. Some clones in this sample may be carry-over from other donors' samples. Each CDR3 is given with its conserved first and last residue.

J | V | CDR3
TRBJ2-7 | TRBV7-6 | CASSLGEAGEQYF
TRBJ1-2 | TRBV29-1 | CSVEDSPPDGKGYGYTF
TRBJ2-4 | TRBV28 | CASSPYGQLAKNIQYF
TRBJ2-7 | TRBV5-1 | CASSLASSEQYF
TRBJ2-2 | TRBV29-1 | CSVAFSGRVNTGELFF
TRBJ2-5 | TRBV13 | CASSLRVWKTQYF
TRBJ2-1 | TRBV7-9 | CASTPIGQVDEQFF
TRBJ1-1 | TRBV20-1 | CSARDVTGREAFF
TRBJ2-3 | TRBV29-1 | CSVEGESGVGDTQYF
TRBJ1-1 | TRBV29-1 | CSVQGAQTEAFF
TRBJ2-5 | TRBV5-8 | CASSHNLIIEGSETQYF
TRBJ2-6 | TRBV11-2 | CASSRELSGANVLTF
TRBJ2-1 | TRBV7-6 | CASSQTPSGRGHEQFF
TRBJ2-5 | TRBV7-8 | CASSSTGAVETQYF
TRBJ2-7 | TRBV4-1 | CASSHENFGQGTYEQYF
TRBJ2-7 | TRBV4-2 | CASSASGSGSYEQYF
TRBJ2-5 | TRBV14 | CASSQGPRRKETQYF
TRBJ2-7 | TRBV27 | CASSFSGGEQYF
TRBJ2-1 | TRBV5-6 | CASSTRRARRVHEQFF
TRBJ2-3 | TRBV20-1 | CSARGPTTSGRATDTQYF
TRBJ1-1 | TRBV5-1 | CASSLDPGNSEAFF
TRBJ2-1 | TRBV27 | CASSLRGNSGSLGVNEQFF
TRBJ2-7 | TRBV7-9 | CASSLGKSRRDYEQYF
TRBJ2-5 | TRBV5-1 | CASSFTSGGQETQYF
TRBJ2-1 | TRBV27 | CASTPGYNEQFF
TRBJ1-6 | TRBV12-3/TRBV12-4 | CASSPAGRETPLHF
TRBJ2-7 | TRBV7-2 | CASSFSEGYEQYF
TRBJ2-2 | TRBV7-9 | CASTWRENTGELFF
TRBJ1-2 | TRBV30 | CAWSELPRAYGYTF
TRBJ2-1 | TRBV28 | CASSRTNDTYNEQFF
TRBJ2-7 | TRBV20-1 | CSARAARVGEQYF
TRBJ2-5 | TRBV12-3/TRBV12-4 | CASVLSGDRWRETQYF
TRBJ2-7 | TRBV23-1 | CTSSQRTEAYEQYF
TRBJ2-7 | TRBV29-1 | CSVLQGYEQYF
TRBJ1-1 | TRBV4-2 | CASSTKPTDMNTEAFF
TRBJ2-1 | TRBV9 | CASSVGGLVGSYNEQFF
TRBJ2-1 | TRBV11-2 | CASSLWSPSYNEQFF
TRBJ2-7 | TRBV28 | CASSPGLAGGDEQYF
TRBJ2-3 | TRBV14 | CASSQLWTGGPTDTQYF
TRBJ2-1 | TRBV28 | CASSFVPGRGNEQFF
TRBJ1-1 | TRBV28 | CASSLGVTEAFF
TRBJ2-1 | TRBV20-1 | CSATYPSGGRAEQFF
TRBJ2-5 | TRBV13 | CASSRASGEETQYF
TRBJ2-1 | TRBV11-3 | CASSLTGGLYEQFF
TRBJ1-1 | TRBV29-1 | CSVVPEGTTEAFF
TRBJ2-3 | TRBV12-3/TRBV12-4 | CASSRSETGTDTQYF
TRBJ1-2 | TRBV24-1 | CATSDRGQDGYTF
TRBJ2-1 | TRBV10-2 | CASQTSGPYNEQFF
TRBJ2-1 | TRBV2 | CASSVGTRPYNEQFF
TRBJ1-1 | TRBV7-6 | CASSLGVGVNTEAFF
TRBJ2-5 | TRBV9 | CASSVASSGETQYF
TRBJ2-7 | TRBV13 | CASSWGAYEQYF
TRBJ1-1 | TRBV4-2 | CASSQAGVNTEAFF
TRBJ2-7 | TRBV11-2 | CASSLVPSSPSYEQYF
TRBJ2-5 | TRBV7-3 | CASSLIGYQETQYF
TRBJ2-2 | TRBV4-3 | CASSQDGTGNTGELFF
TRBJ2-5 | TRBV7-8 | CASSQLLPQETQYF
TRBJ2-1 | TRBV29-1 | CSVEAWVQGKDEQFF
TRBJ2-7 | TRBV10-3 | CAIGYSYEQYF
TRBJ2-3 | TRBV29-1 | CSVEVAGQYTDTQYF